This T cell receptor beta chain appears in the sequencing data of a study of T cells in Graves' hyperthyroidism and ophthalmopathy. Ophthalmopathy patients had Clinical Activity Score at least 3, NOSPECS grade at least 4, duration under 3 months. This clonotype was detected ten times or more. What it binds is unknown. The CDR3 extends over 14 amino acids. Germline CDR1 is MNHNS and CDR2 is SASEGT. The ends were cut back, 0 bases at V and 4 bases at J, with 10 bases in the middle. Notes on the study in general: Blood also held most thyroid clonotypes expanded beyond 0.001. Ophthalmopathy was told apart from stable hyperthyroidism by a 13 V-J model.

TCR beta CDR3 region amplification was performed from RNA transcripts. TCR CDR3 underwent first-round RT-PCR with the HTBI primer set. TCRdb re-derived calls from the multiplex PCR reads in MiXCR, one entry per CDR3 protein. The sample holds about 480,000 distinct CDR3 sequences, roughly 24% seen once. The rearrangement links TRBV6-1 to TRBJ2-7; a weak D match, TRBD2 (6 bases). The TCR originated in a woman under 40 with Graves' ophthalmopathy. The sequenced material came from blood. CDR3 region: CASSEARLAYEQYF. CDR3 nucleotides: TGTGCCAGCAGTGAAGCTCGGCTAGCGTACGAGCAGTACTTC.